The 32 T cell receptor beta chains given below trace back to one sample, sequenced in a study of OX40 agonist ivuxolimab in advanced cancers. Libraries were prepared by immunoSEQ multiplex PCR; TCRdb keeps only in-frame clonotypes and omits some of them. The sample holds approximately 64,000 clones, roughly 83% seen once. The sample consisted of CD4+ or CD8+ T cells sorted from blood, taken in a trial of the OX40 agonist ivuxolimab. The receptors derive from an adult with an advanced solid tumor such as melanoma, head and neck, liver or kidney cancer.

The J gene is TRBJ2-5, the V gene TRBV9; D perhaps matches TRBD2 (6 bases). Trimming removed 4 bases from V and 9 bases from J, with 16 bases in between. Germline V gene sequence: CDR1 SGDLS, CDR2 YYNGEE. This CDR3 contains 13 residues. CDR3 in DNA: TGTGCCAGCAGCCCCAATGACCCGGGGGCCCAGTACTTC. Translating gives CASSPNDPGAQYF.

The rearrangement uses TRBV7-9 and TRBJ2-5; D is unclear. The V end lost 8 bases, the J end lost 0 bases, and 4 bases lay between the germline ends. Germline CDR1 reads SEHNR; CDR2 reads FQNEAQ (reference sequence). The CDR3 loop spans 11 amino acids. The CDR3 DNA sequence: TGTGCCAGCCAGTACCAAGAGACCCAGTACTTC. Its protein is CASQYQETQYF.

The chain recombines TRBV18 with TRBJ2-7; 10 bases align to TRBD1. Germline V gene lookup returns CDR1 KGHSH and CDR2 LQKENI. The CDR3 runs to 13 residues. V gave up 6 bases and J gave up 4 bases; unmatched junction bases: 3. The CDR3 DNA reads as TGTGCCAGCTCGTCGGGACAGGGGTACGAGCAGTACTTC. It yields the protein CASSSGQGYEQYF.

The CDR3, as DNA: TGTGCCAGCTCACGGGAGGGAGGGGAGACCCAGTACTTC. The encoded protein is CASSREGGETQYF. This chain links TRBV5-4 with TRBJ2-5, with TRBD2 matching over 8 bases. There are 13 residues in the CDR3. J was trimmed by 5 bases and V by 7 bases; bases with no gene match: 7. Germline V gene data show CDR1 as SGHNT and CDR2 as YYREEE (reference sequence).

This sequence joins TRBV30 and TRBJ1-5; tentatively, D is TRBD1 (5 bases). Germline CDR1 GTSNPN, CDR2 SVGIG (reference sequence). This CDR3 spans 13 amino acids. V shed 7 bases and J shed 0 bases, with 10 bases lying between them. The CDR3 DNA reads as TGTGCCTATGGGGGTAATAGCAATCAGCCCCAGCATTTT. As protein: CAYGGNSNQPQHF.

The chain combines TRBV6-1 with TRBJ1-2, with D maybe TRBD1 (6 bases). This CDR3 spans 14 amino acids. Trimming cost V 0 bases and J 4 bases, with 9 bases left between them. Germline CDR1 and CDR2: MNHNS and SASEGT. The CDR3 loop reads CASSEAGGPYGYTF. In DNA, the CDR3 is TGTGCCAGCAGTGAAGCGGGGGGGCCCTATGGCTACACCTTC.

This chain connects TRBV10-3 to TRBJ2-7; weak D call: TRBD2 (5 bases). Germline CDR1 is ENHRY and CDR2 is SYGVKD. The CDR3 has 13 amino acids. V lost 6 bases and J lost 5, with 14 bases in between. The CDR3 loop is CAIRPRVYDEQYF. The CDR3, as DNA: TGTGCCATCAGACCGAGGGTTTACGACGAGCAGTACTTC.

Concerning this clone itself: In this CDR3 the conserved last residue, phenylalanine or tryptophan, is missing, so a read error is likely. The V call is TRBV5-1, the J call TRBJ2-7; TRBD2 aligns across 10 bases. The CDR3 is made up of 15 amino acids. The V segment lost 2 bases and the J segment 4 bases; nucleotides outside the gene matches: 6. The germline gives CDR1 SGHRS, CDR2 YFSETQ. CDR3 sequence reads: CASSLRLAGVYEQYL. The CDR3 nucleotides are TGCGCCAGCAGCTTACGGCTAGCGGGAGTGTACGAGCAGTACCTC.

The chain employs TRBV7-9 and TRBJ2-3; 8 bases fit TRBD1. The CDR3 totals 18 residues. The germline CDR1 and CDR2 sequences are SEHNR and FQNEAQ (reference sequence). With V trimmed by 1 base and J by 0 bases, 9 bases remained unmatched. CDR3 residues: CASSLDFRGPTSTDTQYF. In nucleotides, the CDR3 is TGTGCCAGCAGCTTAGATTTCAGGGGGCCTACCAGCACAGATACGCAGTATTTT.

Here the CDR3 DNA reads TGTGCCAGCAGCTTGAGAATTAATGAGCAGTTCTTC. Translating it yields CASSLRINEQFF. The rearrangement joins TRBV5-6 to TRBJ2-1; D is ambiguous. Germline assignment: CDR1 SGHDT and CDR2 YYEEEE. The CDR3 extends over 12 amino acids. V shed 1 base and J shed 7 bases, with 6 bases lying between them.

The chain links TRBV6-1 to TRBJ2-7; 10 bases match TRBD1. The ends lost 5 bases at V and 2 bases at J; junction bases unmatched: 3. The CDR3 sequence is 14 residues long. Germline CDR1 reads MNHNS; CDR2 reads SASEGT. The CDR3 DNA follows: TGTGCCAGCAGTCTCGGACAGGGGGCCTACGAGCAGTACTTC. Protein sequence: CASSLGQGAYEQYF.

This chain links TRBV19 with TRBJ1-5, with 8 bases matching TRBD1. This CDR3 is built from 14 residues. V shed 4 bases and J 6 bases; nucleotides not matched to a gene: 5. Germline V CDR1 and CDR2: LNHDA, SQIVND (reference sequence). The CDR3 sequence is CASSSYRGSQPQHF. The CDR3 bases are TGTGCCAGTAGTAGCTACAGGGGGAGTCAGCCCCAGCATTTT.

This rearrangement joins TRBV14 to TRBJ2-1; D remains ambiguous. CDR1 and CDR2 from the germline V gene are SGHDN and FVKESK. CDR3 length equals 13 residues. Trimming removed 0 bases from V and 9 bases from J, with 9 bases in between. The CDR3, as DNA: TGTGCCAGCAGCCAAGAAATTATCGGTGAGCAGTTCTTC. The encoded protein is CASSQEIIGEQFF.

This chain links TRBV6-1 with TRBJ1-5, with D unclear. V shed 6 bases and J shed 1 base, with 10 bases lying between them. The CDR3 runs to 14 residues. Germline CDR1 is MNHNS and CDR2 is SASEGT. The CDR3 region is CASSKGQSNQPQHF. The DNA for the CDR3 is TGTGCCAGCAGCAAGGGCCAGAGCAATCAGCCCCAGCATTTT.

The J gene is TRBJ2-3, the V gene TRBV4-1; 10 bases fit TRBD1. J was trimmed by 8 bases and V by 0 bases; bases with no gene match: 11. The CDR3 sequence is 17 residues long. Germline V gives CDR1 MGHRA, CDR2 YSYEKL. CDR3 nucleotides: TGCGCCAGCAGCCAAGAAGCCGGGACAGGGGTCGATGGTACGCAGTATTTT. It is translated as CASSQEAGTGVDGTQYF.

The chain links TRBV11-2 to TRBJ1-1; D may be TRBD1 (5 bases). V lost 2 bases, J lost 7 bases, and 11 bases lay in between. The CDR3 is 13 residues long. The germline CDR1 and CDR2 sequences are SGHAT and FQNNGV. The CDR3 DNA follows: TGTGCCAGCAGCTTAATGGGGGGGGATGAAGCTTTCTTT. Translating gives CASSLMGGDEAFF.

This clone was observed a few times. The genes are TRBV11-2 and TRBJ2-7; no definite D call. Trimming shortened V by 5 bases and J by 3 bases, and 11 bases separated the two germline ends. Germline CDR1 and CDR2: SGHAT and FQNNGV. The CDR3 extends over 13 amino acids. This CDR3 reads CASSTSPSYEQYF. The CDR3 DNA follows: TGTGCCAGCAGCACCTCCCCCAGCTACGAGCAGTACTTC.

This chain links TRBV5-1 with TRBJ2-1, with D unclear. The CDR3 is 12 residues long. Germline CDR1 SGHRS, CDR2 YFSETQ. The ends were cut back, 4 bases at V and 8 bases at J, with 10 bases in the middle. The CDR3 sequence is CASSPRFDEQFF. Written as DNA, the CDR3 is TGCGCCAGCAGCCCGAGGTTCGATGAGCAGTTCTTC.

V and J are TRBV6-5 and TRBJ1-2; D remains unclear. Germline loops: CDR1 MNHEY, CDR2 SVGAGI. The CDR3 has 12 residues. Trimming took off 6 bases at V and 4 bases at J, with 9 bases between the two ends. The CDR3 coding sequence is TGTGCCAGCAGACTGAGCTTCTATGGCTACACCTTC. Translating it yields CASRLSFYGYTF.

This chain uses TRBV2 with TRBJ2-3; 11 positions agree with TRBD2. Germline CDR1 and CDR2: SNHLY and FYNNEI. The junction had 9 bases not matched to a gene; V was cut back by 8 bases and J by 2 bases. The CDR3 runs 16 residues. The CDR3 sequence: CASRHLAGGSTDTQYF. The CDR3 nucleotides are TGTGCCAGCCGACACCTAGCGGGGGGCTCCACAGATACGCAGTATTTT.

The chain combines TRBV2 with TRBJ1-5; D is possibly TRBD1 (5 bases). CDR1 and CDR2 from the germline V gene are SNHLY and FYNNEI. With 4 bases removed from V and 4 bases from J, the gap between germline ends came to 5 bases. The CDR3 consists of 12 residues. The CDR3 region is CASSGGNQPQHF. The DNA for the CDR3 is TGTGCCAGCAGTGGGGGGAATCAGCCCCAGCATTTT.

CDR3 region: CASSPRVNTEAFF. Here the CDR3 DNA reads TGTGCCAGCTCACCTCGGGTGAACACTGAAGCTTTCTTT. This chain connects TRBV18 to TRBJ1-1; D remains ambiguous. Germline CDR1 is KGHSH and CDR2 is LQKENI. Trimming stripped 3 bases from V and 0 bases from J, with 5 bases between. The CDR3 contains 13 residues. The full variable domain, with the rest looked up from reference TRBV18 and TRBJ1-1, is NAGVMQNPRHLVRRRGQEARLRCSPMKGHSHVYWYRQLPEEGLKFMVYLQKENIIDESGMPKERFSAEFPKEGPSILRIQQVVRGDSAAYFCASSPRVNTEAFFGQGTRLTVV.

This clone was seen once. The chain is built from TRBV19 and TRBJ1-1; TRBD1 is a possible D gene (5 bases). V was pared by 4 bases and J by 2 bases, with 23 bases between. The CDR3 extends over 18 amino acids. Germline CDR1 and CDR2: LNHDA and SQIVND (reference sequence). CDR3 coding DNA: TGTGCCAGTAGTAAAATCGCGGGACGGGGAGTGGGAAACACTGAAGCTTTCTTT. The encoded protein is CASSKIAGRGVGNTEAFF.

CDR3 region: CASSKPGLKETQYF. CDR3 DNA sequence: TGTGCCAGCAGTAAGCCGGGACTAAAAGAGACCCAGTACTTC. This sequence joins TRBV4-2 and TRBJ2-5; TRBD2 agrees at 7 bases. The ends lost 6 bases at V and 3 bases at J; junction bases unmatched: 7. The CDR3 sequence is 14 residues long. Germline CDR1 and CDR2: LGHNA and YNFKEQ.

There are a few counts of this clone. The chain combines TRBV5-1 with TRBJ2-5; 11 positions agree with TRBD2. Germline V gene sequence: CDR1 SGHRS, CDR2 YFSETQ. The J segment lost 6 bases and the V segment lost 0 bases, leaving 10 bases of the junction unmatched. The CDR3 extends over 17 amino acids. CDR3 protein: CASSLDLAGGAGQTQYF. The CDR3 region has the DNA TGCGCCAGCAGCTTGGATCTAGCGGGAGGTGCGGGACAGACCCAGTACTTC.

This clone came up a few times. This rearrangement joins TRBV5-1 to TRBJ1-5; tentative D call: TRBD1 (5 bases). Germline values: CDR1 SGHRS, CDR2 YFSETQ. V lost 3 bases and J 0 bases, leaving 13 bases between the germline ends. This CDR3 contains 16 residues. The CDR3 coding sequence is TGCGCCAGCAGCTGGGGGGACGGAGGTAGCAATCAGCCCCAGCATTTT. Translating gives CASSWGDGGSNQPQHF.

This chain links TRBV14 with TRBJ2-1, with D tentatively TRBD1 (5 bases). This CDR3 is built from 16 residues. CDR1 is SGHDN, CDR2 FVKESK, per germline. V lost 3 bases and J 1 base, leaving 13 bases between the germline ends. CDR3 in DNA: TGTGCCAGCAGCCACCCAGGGCTATGGTCCTACAATGAGCAGTTCTTC. This codes for CASSHPGLWSYNEQFF.

CDR3 sequence: CGSGTGNEQFF. In nucleotides, the CDR3 is TGTGGTAGCGGGACTGGCAATGAGCAGTTCTTC. The rearrangement links TRBV10-3 to TRBJ2-1; 8 positions match TRBD2. Germline CDR1 reads ENHRY; CDR2 reads SYGVKD. The CDR3 is made up of 11 amino acids.

The chain has TRBV28 and TRBJ2-2, with D possibly TRBD1 on 6 matching bases. This CDR3 spans 16 amino acids. Germline values: CDR1 MDHEN, CDR2 SYDVKM. The germline V and J ends were trimmed by 5 bases and 4 bases, with 17 bases remaining between them. CDR3 region: CASSPNRVSSTGELFF. CDR3 DNA sequence: TGTGCCAGCAGTCCGAACAGGGTATCGAGCACCGGGGAGCTGTTTTTT.

For the CDR3, the DNA is TGTGCCAGCAGCTACCGAGGGGTCTCTAACTATGGCTACACCTTC. Translating it yields CASSYRGVSNYGYTF. J is TRBJ1-2 and V is TRBV5-8, with D possibly matching TRBD1 (5 bases). The germline CDR1 and CDR2 sequences are SGHTS and YDEGEE. This CDR3 is 15 amino acids long. The ends were cut back, 3 bases at V and 0 bases at J, with 12 bases in the middle.

The rearrangement uses TRBV7-8 and TRBJ1-5, with D uncertain. The germline V gene has CDR1 SGHVS and CDR2 FQNEAQ. This CDR3 has 14 residues. V was trimmed by 5 bases and J by 5 bases, leaving 13 bases between them. CDR3 loop: CASSHGLIYQPQHF. The CDR3 DNA is TGTGCCAGCAGCCACGGTCTGATTTATCAGCCCCAGCATTTT.

The rearrangement links TRBV6-1 to TRBJ1-1, with D unresolved. CDR3 length equals 13 residues. Germline V lookup: CDR1 MNHNS, CDR2 SASEGT. Deletions cut 5 bases from V and 0 bases from J, with 7 bases between. The CDR3 here is CASSWEVNTEAFF. The DNA of the CDR3 is TGTGCCAGCAGTTGGGAAGTGAACACTGAAGCTTTCTTT.